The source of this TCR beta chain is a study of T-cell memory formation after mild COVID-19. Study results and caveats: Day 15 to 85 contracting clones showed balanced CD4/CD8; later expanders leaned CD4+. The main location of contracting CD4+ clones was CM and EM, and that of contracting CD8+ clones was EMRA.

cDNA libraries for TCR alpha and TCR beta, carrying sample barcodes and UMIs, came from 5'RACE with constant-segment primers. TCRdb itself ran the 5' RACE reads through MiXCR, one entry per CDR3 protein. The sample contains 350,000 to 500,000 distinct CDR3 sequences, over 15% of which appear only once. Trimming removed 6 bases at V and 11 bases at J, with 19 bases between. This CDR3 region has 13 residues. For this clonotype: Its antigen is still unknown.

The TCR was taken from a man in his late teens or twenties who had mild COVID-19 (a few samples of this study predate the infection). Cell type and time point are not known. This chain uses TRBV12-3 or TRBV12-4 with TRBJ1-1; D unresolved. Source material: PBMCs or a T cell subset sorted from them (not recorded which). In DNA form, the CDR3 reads TGTGCCAGCAGCCCCTCGGGAGGGCTGCGGGCTTTCTTT. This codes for CASSPSGGLRAFF.